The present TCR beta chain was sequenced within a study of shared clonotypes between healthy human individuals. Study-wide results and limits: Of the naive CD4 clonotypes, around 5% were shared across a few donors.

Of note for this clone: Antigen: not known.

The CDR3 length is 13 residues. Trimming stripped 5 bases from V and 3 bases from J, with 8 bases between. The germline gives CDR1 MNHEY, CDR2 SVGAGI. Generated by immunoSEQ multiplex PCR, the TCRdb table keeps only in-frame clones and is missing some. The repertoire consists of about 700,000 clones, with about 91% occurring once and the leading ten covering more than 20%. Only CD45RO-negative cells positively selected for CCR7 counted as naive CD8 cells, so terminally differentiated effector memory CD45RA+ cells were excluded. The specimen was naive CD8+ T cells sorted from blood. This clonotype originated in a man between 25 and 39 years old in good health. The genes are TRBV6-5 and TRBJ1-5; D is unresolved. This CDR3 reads CASSRTYNQPQHF. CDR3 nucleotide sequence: TGTGCCAGCAGTCGGACGTACAATCAGCCCCAGCATTTT.